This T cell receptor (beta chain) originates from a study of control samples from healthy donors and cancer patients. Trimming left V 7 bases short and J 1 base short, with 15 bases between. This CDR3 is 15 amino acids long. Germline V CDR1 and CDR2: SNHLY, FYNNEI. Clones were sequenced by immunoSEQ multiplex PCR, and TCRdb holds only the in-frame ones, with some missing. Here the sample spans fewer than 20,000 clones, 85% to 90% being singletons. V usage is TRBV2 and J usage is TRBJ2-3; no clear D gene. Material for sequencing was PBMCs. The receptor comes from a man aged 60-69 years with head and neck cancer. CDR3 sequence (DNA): TGTGCCAGCACCAGCGCTGTTAGAGGCACAGATACGCAGTATTTT. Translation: CASTSAVRGTDTQYF.